This passage covers 16 T cell receptor beta chains from one sample sequenced in a study of graft-versus-host responses after intestinal transplantation. The graft tissue was processed, and this released both intraepithelial and lamina propria lymphocytes. Sequencing used immunoSEQ multiplex PCR; TCRdb keeps in-frame clones, though not all of them. This table has roughly 15,000 clones, around 77% appearing once. The source material was ileum tissue, sampled roughly 460 days after intestinal transplant. These receptors were taken from a human patient who received an intestinal transplant, so some T cells may come from the graft donor.

This chain links TRBV19 with TRBJ1-3; D is undetermined. CDR3 size: 14 residues. The germline V gene has CDR1 LNHDA and CDR2 SQIVND (reference sequence). V was pared by 1 base and J by 2 bases, with 6 bases between. CDR3 in DNA: TGTGCCAGTAGTATAGTCGGCCCTGGAAACACCATATATTTT. This sequence encodes CASSIVGPGNTIYF.

The chain uses TRBV7-3 and TRBJ2-5; either TRBD1 or TRBD2 may fit D (7 bases each). The CDR3 consists of 15 residues. The germline V and J ends were trimmed by 7 bases and 5 bases, with 20 bases remaining between them. Germline V CDR1 and CDR2: SGHTA, FQGTGA. CDR3: CASTPGGGLGETQYF. DNA for the CDR3: TGTGCCAGCACCCCAGGGGGGGGCCTGGGTGAGACCCAGTACTTC.

The rearrangement joins TRBV2 to TRBJ2-7, with D possibly being TRBD1 (7 bases). There are 14 residues in the CDR3. The V gene lost 7 bases and the J gene lost 0 bases, with 13 bases spanning the gap. Germline V gene lookup returns CDR1 SNHLY and CDR2 FYNNEI. CDR3: CASKQGTASYEQYF. CDR3 in DNA: TGTGCCAGCAAACAGGGGACTGCCTCCTACGAGCAGTACTTC.

In its sample, this clone was seen once. The CDR3, as DNA: TGTGCCAGCAGTTACTCTTACCATAGCAATCAGCCCCAGCATTTT. This encodes CASSYSYHSNQPQHF. The chain has TRBV6-6 and TRBJ1-5; unclear D gene. The germline V gene has CDR1 MNHNY and CDR2 SVGAGI (reference sequence). The CDR3 contains 15 residues. V lost 0 bases and J 0 bases, leaving 6 bases between the germline ends.

The gene calls are TRBV5-6 and TRBJ1-2, with 8 bases identical to TRBD1. Germline CDR1 and CDR2: SGHDT and YYEEEE. Trimming removed 1 base from V and 11 bases from J; junction bases left unmatched: 16. The CDR3 is 16 amino acids. The CDR3 DNA follows: TGTGCCAGCAGCTTGTACGGTCCGGGCAGGGGGCGAAGGTACACCTTC. Encoded protein: CASSLYGPGRGRRYTF.

V is TRBV28 and J is TRBJ2-3, with D uncertain. The V gene lost 3 bases and the J gene lost 0 bases, with 16 bases spanning the gap. The CDR3 covers 17 residues. Germline V gene data show CDR1 as MDHEN and CDR2 as SYDVKM. DNA of the CDR3: TGTGCCAGCAGTTTTATCGGTCCGCGGACCAGCACAGATACGCAGTATTTT. Protein: CASSFIGPRTSTDTQYF.

The chain uses TRBV9 and TRBJ2-7; a weak D match, TRBD2 (5 bases). CDR1 and CDR2 (germline): SGDLS, YYNGEE. This CDR3 spans 13 amino acids. V was clipped by 4 bases and J by 2 bases, with 10 bases between them. CDR3 coding DNA: TGTGCCAGCAGCCCAGGAGGAGCCTACGAGCAGTACTTC. Residues: CASSPGGAYEQYF.

The V call is TRBV7-9, the J call TRBJ1-6, with no clear D. CDR1 and CDR2 from the germline V gene are SEHNR and FQNEAQ (reference sequence). Trimming took off 0 bases at V and 2 bases at J, with 5 bases between the two ends. The CDR3 totals 15 residues. CDR3 loop: CASSLAVAYNSPLHF. CDR3 bases: TGTGCCAGCAGCTTAGCGGTCGCCTATAATTCACCCCTCCACTTT.

As for this clone: The identical CDR3 is also encoded by other nucleotide sequences in the sample. This sequence joins TRBV18 and TRBJ1-2; TRBD1 might be the D (5 bases). The CDR3 is 14 amino acids. The V end was cut by 2 bases, the J end by 4 bases, with 11 bases between. Germline CDR1 reads KGHSH; CDR2 reads LQKENI. The CDR3 bases are TGTGCCAGCTCACCAGATTGGGGGGGCTATGGCTACACCTTC. It translates to CASSPDWGGYGYTF.

Comments on this clone: An end of the junction differs from the germline gene, which may be a read error. The rearrangement joins TRBV7-7 to TRBJ1-1, with TRBD1 as a possible D gene (5 bases). The CDR3 loop spans 15 amino acids. Germline V gene data show CDR1 as SSHAT and CDR2 as FNYEAQ (reference sequence). The CDR3 DNA reads as TGTGCTAGCAGCTCCCCGCGGGGGGGGAACACTGAAGCTTTCTTT. Translated, it gives CASSSPRGGNTEAFF.

This clone was detected only once. This chain joins TRBV2 and TRBJ1-3; D gene unclear. There are 16 residues in the CDR3. Germline V gene sequence: CDR1 SNHLY, CDR2 FYNNEI. Trimming stripped 3 bases from V and 0 bases from J, with 12 bases between. This CDR3 reads CASSDNLRYSGNTIYF. The CDR3 nucleotides are TGTGCCAGCAGTGATAACCTCCGATACTCTGGAAACACCATATATTTT.

The V and J genes are TRBV18 and TRBJ2-7, with D possibly being TRBD1 (6 bases). Trimming pared 5 bases from V and 5 bases from J, leaving 10 bases between. Per the germline V gene, CDR1 is KGHSH and CDR2 is LQKENI. CDR3 length: 12 amino acids. CDR3 amino acids: CASSTRGDEQYF. Here the CDR3 DNA reads TGTGCCAGCTCAACCAGGGGCGACGAGCAGTACTTC.

This clone showed up just once. This chain connects TRBV18 to TRBJ2-1; a possible D gene is TRBD1 (6 bases). Germline V CDR1 and CDR2: KGHSH, LQKENI. Trimming pared 5 bases from V and 3 bases from J, leaving 8 bases between. The CDR3 sequence is 13 residues long. The chain's CDR3 is CASSSDSYNEQFF. Here the CDR3 DNA reads TGTGCCAGCTCATCGGACAGCTACAATGAGCAGTTCTTC.

The chain couples TRBV4-1 to TRBJ2-1, with a possible D match to TRBD1 (6 bases). CDR1 is MGHRA and CDR2 is YSYEKL in the germline V gene. Trimming pared 2 bases from V and 6 bases from J, leaving 11 bases between. The CDR3 is 14 residues long. Here the CDR3 reads CASSQSAGANEQFF. The DNA for the CDR3 is TGCGCCAGCAGCCAATCGGCAGGGGCCAATGAGCAGTTCTTC.

This chain joins TRBV12-5 and TRBJ1-2, with 7 bases identical to TRBD1. Trimming removed 0 bases from V and 8 bases from J; junction bases left unmatched: 6. Per the germline V gene, CDR1 is LGHNT and CDR2 is FRNRAP. There are 14 residues in the CDR3. The CDR3 sequence: CASGLVLGGKGYTF. Written as DNA, the CDR3 is TGTGCTAGTGGTTTGGTACTAGGGGGCAAGGGCTACACCTTC.

The chain has TRBV23-1 and TRBJ2-5; D might be TRBD1 (6 bases). TRBV23-1 is an open reading frame whose function is uncertain. V lost 1 base and J lost 4, with 10 bases in between. The CDR3 spans 14 residues. CDR3 loop: CASSQFWGRETQYF. In nucleotides, the CDR3 is TGCGCCAGCAGTCAATTTTGGGGGCGAGAGACCCAGTACTTC.